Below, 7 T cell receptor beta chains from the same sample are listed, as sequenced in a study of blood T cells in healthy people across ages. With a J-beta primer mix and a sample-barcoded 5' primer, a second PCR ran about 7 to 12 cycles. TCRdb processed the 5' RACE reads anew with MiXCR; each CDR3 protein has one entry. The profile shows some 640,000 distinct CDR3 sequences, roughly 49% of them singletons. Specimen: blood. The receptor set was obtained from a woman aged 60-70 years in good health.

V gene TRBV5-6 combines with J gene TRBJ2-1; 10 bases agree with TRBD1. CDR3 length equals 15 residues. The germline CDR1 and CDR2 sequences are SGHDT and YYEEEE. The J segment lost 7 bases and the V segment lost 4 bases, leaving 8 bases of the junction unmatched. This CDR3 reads CASSIKTGGWNEQFF. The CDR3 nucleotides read TGTGCCAGCAGCATAAAGACAGGGGGCTGGAATGAGCAGTTCTTC.

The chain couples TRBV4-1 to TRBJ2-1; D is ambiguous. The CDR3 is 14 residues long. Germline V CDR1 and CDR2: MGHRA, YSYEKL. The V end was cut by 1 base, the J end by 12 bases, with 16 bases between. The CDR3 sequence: CASSQGIGRLVQFF. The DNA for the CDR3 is TGCGCCAGCAGCCAAGGGATCGGTAGGCTAGTGCAGTTCTTC.

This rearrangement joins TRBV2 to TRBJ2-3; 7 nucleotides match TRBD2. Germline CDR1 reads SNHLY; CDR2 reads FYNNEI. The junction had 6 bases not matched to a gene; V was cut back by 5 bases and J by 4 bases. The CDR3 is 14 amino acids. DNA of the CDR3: TGTGCCAGCAGTACCCACCGGGGGGCAGATACGCAGTATTTT. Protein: CASSTHRGADTQYF.

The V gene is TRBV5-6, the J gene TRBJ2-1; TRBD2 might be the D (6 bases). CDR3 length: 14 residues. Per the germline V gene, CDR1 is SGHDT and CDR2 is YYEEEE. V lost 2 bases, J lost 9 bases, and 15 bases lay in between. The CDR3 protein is CASSFLLASAEQFF. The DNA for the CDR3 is TGTGCCAGCAGCTTTTTACTAGCCTCAGCTGAGCAGTTCTTC.

The DNA of the CDR3 is TGTGCCAGCAGTTGGGGGGAGAACACCGGGGAGCTGTTTTTT. Its translation is CASSWGENTGELFF. The gene calls are TRBV28 and TRBJ2-2; possible D gene TRBD2, 6 bases. The V end was cut by 4 bases, the J end by 1 base, with 7 bases between. CDR1 is MDHEN and CDR2 is SYDVKM in the germline V gene. The CDR3 contains 14 residues.

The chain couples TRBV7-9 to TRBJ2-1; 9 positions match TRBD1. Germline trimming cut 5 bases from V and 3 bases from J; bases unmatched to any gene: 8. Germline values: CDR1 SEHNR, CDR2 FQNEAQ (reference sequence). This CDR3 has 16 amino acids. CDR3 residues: CASSLLDRGLYNEQFF. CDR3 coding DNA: TGTGCCAGCAGCCTACTGGACAGGGGACTCTACAATGAGCAGTTCTTC.

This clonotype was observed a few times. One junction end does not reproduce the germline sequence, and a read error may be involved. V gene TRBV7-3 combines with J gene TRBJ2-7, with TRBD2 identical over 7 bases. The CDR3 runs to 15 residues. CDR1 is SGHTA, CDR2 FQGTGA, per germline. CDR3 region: CASSPSGGSSDEQYF. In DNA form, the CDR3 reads TGTGCCAGCAGCCCCAGCGGCGGGAGCTCCGACGAGCAGTACTTC.